Described below is a single T cell receptor (beta chain) sequence and its context. The CDR3 has 16 amino acids. Germline trimming cut 0 bases from V and 1 base from J; bases unmatched to any gene: 4. Germline V lookup: CDR1 SGDLS, CDR2 YYNGEE. Participants' own reports of clinical history determined their cohort assignment. These data come from a study of blood T cell repertoires in COVID-19. The table came from immunoSEQ multiplex PCR; TCRdb's copy has only in-frame clones and leaves some out. The sample includes under 300,000 clones, about 90% of them seen just once. The sequence derives from a woman aged 40 to 50 with acute COVID-19. The genes are TRBV9 and TRBJ2-3, with 8 bases fitting TRBD2. Material for sequencing was PBMCs or T cells enriched from blood (not recorded which). The DNA for the CDR3 is TGTGCCAGCAGCGTAGGTTCGACTAGCGGCACAGATACGCAGTATTTT. This translates into CASSVGSTSGTDTQYF.